Listed below are T cell receptor beta chains from one sample, sequenced in a study of untreated major depressive disorder. Some clones are missing from TCRdb's copy, which holds only in-frame ones; the method was immunoSEQ multiplex PCR. The profile shows nearly 20,000 clones, under 90% of them singletons. The sequenced sample consisted of CD4+ T cells from PBMCs. The receptors here all came from a woman aged 25 to 39 in good health. Both conserved end residues are part of each CDR3. Fields, in order: J gene, clone size, V gene, CDR3 protein. Rows may omit the clone size; those that give it use once, few, many or a size class.

TRBJ2-2	-	TRBV6-5	CASSYLGTGWIGELFF
TRBJ2-2	-	TRBV11-2	CASSRTGGTGELFF
TRBJ1-5	-	TRBV19	CASSSTPGGNQPQHF
TRBJ2-7	-	TRBV29-1	CSVGRGGTYEQYF
TRBJ2-5	once	TRBV7-9	CASSLADRGREETQYF
TRBJ2-7	-	TRBV19	CASSPTTGVYEQYF
TRBJ1-4	-	TRBV4-1	CASSPRDRELEKLFF
TRBJ2-5	-	TRBV2	CASGEGDRGMQTQYF
TRBJ2-3	-	TRBV29-1	CSVEERQYTQYF
TRBJ2-7	-	TRBV5-1	CASRGGYAGDEQYF
TRBJ2-5	-	TRBV15	CATSRTSGLWETQYF
TRBJ1-1	-	TRBV27	CASSLSRPAYEAFF
TRBJ1-1	-	TRBV28	CASSLGGTGMNTEAFF
TRBJ1-2	-	TRBV5-1	CASSSRQGGRNYGYTF
TRBJ2-1	-	TRBV2	CASSDLLAAGNRNEQFF
TRBJ2-7	-	TRBV6-5	CASSYTAGGSYEQYF
TRBJ2-1	-	TRBV18	CASSPRTGGDNEQFF
TRBJ1-1	-	TRBV5-1	CASSAVVGDEAFF
TRBJ1-4	-	TRBV9	CASSVGGPNEKLFF
TRBJ2-6	-	TRBV5-1	CASSQGQGWSGANVLTF